The 19 T cell receptor beta chains in this list originate from one sample, sequenced in a study of immune characterization of retroperitoneal liposarcoma. TCRdb re-called the PCR reads through MiXCR, storing one row per CDR3 protein. The sample holds under 15,000 distinct CDR3 sequences; about 45% are singletons and the top ten take around an eighth. Material for sequencing was tumor tissue. These receptors were collected from a female donor with retroperitoneal liposarcoma.

This clonotype was observed many times. The rearrangement uses TRBV6-4 and TRBJ2-4; 10 bases map to TRBD2. Matching the DNA end better, TRBJ2-7 makes the J call doubtful. Germline CDR1 is MRHNA and CDR2 is SNTAGT. The CDR3 runs 18 residues. CDR3 residues: CASTRPFIAGGPPYEQYF. DNA for the CDR3: TGTGCCAGCACTCGCCCATTTATAGCGGGAGGTCCTCCCTACGAGCAGTACTTC.

Only one count was recorded for this clonotype. The chain couples TRBV7-1 to TRBJ2-1, with 8 bases matching TRBD1. The DNA end lines up better with TRBJ2-7; the J call may be wrong. TRBV7-1 is placed among ORFs of uncertain function. The length of the CDR3 is 16 residues. CDR3 sequence (DNA): TGTGCCAGCAGCCCACGACAGGGGAGCTCCTACAATGAGCAGTACTTC. Protein: CASSPRQGSSYNEQYF.

The chain recombines TRBV6-1 with TRBJ2-3, with 7 bases identical to TRBD1. The J call may be incorrect, as the DNA end agrees better with TRBJ2-1. The germline V gene encodes CDR1 MNHNS and CDR2 SASEGT. The CDR3 runs 15 residues. The CDR3 spells CASSERGTDYNEQFF. Here the CDR3 DNA reads TGTGCCAGCAGTGAAAGGGGGACAGATTACAATGAGCAGTTCTTC.

Here the CDR3 reads CASSLRRDYEQFF. CDR3 bases: TGTGCCAGCAGCTTGAGGCGGGACTACGAGCAGTTCTTC. The chain couples TRBV7-2 to TRBJ2-3; 7 bases are shared with TRBD2. The end of the DNA fits TRBJ2-1 better, so the J call may be wrong. CDR3 length equals 13 residues. CDR1 and CDR2 (germline): SGHTA, FQGNSA.

The V call is TRBV4-3, the J call TRBJ2-1; D unresolved. Trimming took 2 bases from V and 6 from J, leaving 5 bases between them. The V gene's germline CDR1 is LGHNA and CDR2 YSLEER. This CDR3 is 12 amino acids long. CDR3 sequence reads: CASSQTSNEQFF. The CDR3, as DNA: TGCGCCAGCAGCCAAACCTCCAATGAGCAGTTCTTC.

This clonotype came up many times. V is TRBV7-2 and J is TRBJ1-6; weak D call: TRBD1 (5 bases). V gave up 3 bases and J gave up 9 bases, with 15 bases separating them. The germline V gene has CDR1 SGHTA and CDR2 FQGNSA. The CDR3 length is 15 residues. CDR3 loop: CASSFTRDATSPLHF. The CDR3 coding sequence is TGTGCCAGCAGCTTTACCCGGGACGCAACTTCACCCCTCCACTTT.

The chain combines TRBV6-1 with TRBJ2-3; D unclear. V lost 5 bases and J lost 0, with 15 bases in between. Germline V CDR1 and CDR2: MNHNS, SASEGT. CDR3 length: 16 amino acids. CDR3 nucleotide sequence: TGTGCCAGCAGTTGGGGATTCGCCAGCAGCACAGATACGCAGTATTTT. Its translation is CASSWGFASSTDTQYF.

The J gene is TRBJ2-1, the V gene TRBV11-2, with 15 bases fitting TRBD2. This CDR3 comprises 16 residues. V shed 5 bases and J 13 bases; nucleotides not matched to a gene: 12. CDR1 is SGHAT and CDR2 is FQNNGV in the germline V gene. CDR3 loop: CASSPGLAGGQETQFF. CDR3 coding DNA: TGTGCCAGCAGCCCGGGACTAGCGGGAGGACAAGAGACCCAGTTCTTC.

The chain links TRBV6-1 to TRBJ1-1; 9 nucleotides agree with TRBD1. The CDR3 contains 13 residues. Per the germline V gene, CDR1 is MNHNS and CDR2 is SASEGT. Trimming at V came to 8 bases and at J to 7 bases, leaving 8 bases not matched to a gene. CDR3 nucleotide sequence: TGTGCCAGCGATAAGGGACAGGGAATTGAAGCTTTCTTT. It is translated as CASDKGQGIEAFF.

This clonotype was observed once. This may be a read error, as it is one base from a much larger clone. This chain links TRBV6-1 with TRBJ2-5; no definite D call. CDR1 MNHNS and CDR2 SASEGT come from the germline V gene. This CDR3 has 14 residues. Trimming cost V 6 bases and J 11 bases, with 22 bases left between them. Here the CDR3 reads CASRERVAGNEQYF. The CDR3 region has the DNA TGTGCCAGCAGGGAACGTGTCGCCGGCAATGAGCAGTACTTC.

This clonotype was observed a handful of times. The CDR3 spells CASSQESSYNEQFF. The CDR3 bases are TGCGCCAGCAGCCAAGAAAGCTCCTACAATGAGCAGTTCTTC. The V gene is TRBV4-1, the J gene TRBJ2-1; D is unclear. CDR3 length equals 14 residues. Trimming took off 0 bases at V and 0 bases at J, with 3 bases between the two ends. CDR1 MGHRA and CDR2 YSYEKL come from the germline V gene.

This clonotype showed up just a few times. The chain links TRBV11-2 to TRBJ2-3; D might be TRBD2 (5 bases). This CDR3 is 13 amino acids long. Trimming shortened V by 9 bases and J by 1 base, and 11 bases separated the two germline ends. Germline values: CDR1 SGHAT, CDR2 FQNNGV. The CDR3 protein is CARGEFGTDTQYF. Here the CDR3 DNA reads TGTGCCAGGGGAGAGTTCGGCACAGATACGCAGTATTTT.

V gene TRBV6-8 combines with J gene TRBJ2-1, with 9 bases that match TRBD2. CDR1 and CDR2 (germline): MNHGY, SAAAGT. The length of the CDR3 is 12 residues. J lost 10 bases, V lost 6 bases, and 4 bases had no gene match. The CDR3 DNA sequence: TGTGCCAGCAGAGGAGGGACTAGCGAGCAGTTCTTC. Protein product: CASRGGTSEQFF.

The chain carries TRBV6-1 and TRBJ2-5; tentative D call: TRBD2 (6 bases). Between the trimmed V and J ends, which lost 3 bases and 2 bases, there was a span of 19 bases. This CDR3 has 17 amino acids. Germline V gene lookup returns CDR1 MNHNS and CDR2 SASEGT. The DNA for the CDR3 is TGTGCCAGCAGTGACCTTCTATTGGGACTTCAACAAGAGACCCAGTACTTC. It yields the protein CASSDLLLGLQQETQYF.

About this clonotype itself: A single base separates this from a much larger clone, so it may be a read error. The chain combines TRBV12-3 or TRBV12-4 with TRBJ2-1; 11 bases match TRBD2. The CDR3 is made up of 18 amino acids. Trimming removed 5 bases from V and 10 bases from J; junction bases left unmatched: 19. The CDR3 sequence: CASSETQKLAGVPYEQFF. The CDR3 coding sequence is TGTGCCAGCAGTGAGACACAAAAACTAGCGGGGGTCCCCTACGAGCAGTTCTTC.

The chain links TRBV7-2 to TRBJ2-1; TRBD2 matches 16 bases. The J call may be incorrect, as the DNA end agrees better with TRBJ2-5. Germline-derived CDR1 and CDR2 are SGHTA and FQGNSA. CDR3 size: 16 residues. The CDR3 here is CASGRGLAGGGETQYF. CDR3 nucleotides: TGTGCCAGCGGACGGGGACTAGCGGGAGGGGGAGAGACCCAGTACTTC.

Only a few counts were recorded for this clonotype. In DNA form, the CDR3 reads TGTGCCAGCAACTTATCGGGACAGGTGTTCGAGCAGTTCTTC. It is translated as CASNLSGQVFEQFF. This chain links TRBV6-1 with TRBJ2-1, with 8 bases lining up with TRBD1. The CDR3 is made up of 14 amino acids. Looked up from germline, CDR1 is MNHNS and CDR2 is SASEGT. Unmatched junction bases numbered 12, after V lost 7 bases and J lost 10 bases.

The chain recombines TRBV5-4 with TRBJ2-1; 16 bases are a match to TRBD2. The DNA end lines up better with TRBJ2-7; the J call may be wrong. Germline V gives CDR1 SGHNT, CDR2 YYREEE (reference sequence). The CDR3 consists of 17 residues. CDR3 in DNA: TGTGCCAGCAGCTCGGGACTAGCGGGGGGGTCCTACAATGAGCAGTACTTC. Residues: CASSSGLAGGSYNEQYF.

This clonotype was observed at least ten times. The chain combines TRBV7-9 with TRBJ2-3, with TRBD2 matching over 12 bases. The junction had 4 bases not matched to a gene; V was cut back by 5 bases and J by 4 bases. The length of the CDR3 is 15 residues. The germline gives CDR1 SEHNR, CDR2 FQNEAQ (reference sequence). CDR3 in amino acids: CASSTGLAGPDTQYF. CDR3 DNA: TGTGCCAGCAGCACCGGACTAGCGGGACCAGATACGCAGTATTTT.